What follows are 23 T cell receptor beta chains derived from one specimen sequenced in a study of T cell responses to AZD1222 COVID-19 vaccine. Sequencing used immunoSEQ multiplex PCR; TCRdb keeps in-frame clones, though not all of them. The table includes fewer than 50,000 clones, 80% to 95% detected once. The material sequenced was peripheral blood, taken 28 days after the second AZD1222 dose. All receptors derive from an adult who received the AZD1222 COVID-19 vaccine.

The CDR3, as DNA: TGTGCCAGCAGCTCTGCTGGTGGAAACACCATATATTTT. Protein: CASSSAGGNTIYF. V gene TRBV7-2 combines with J gene TRBJ1-3; D ambiguous. Germline CDR1 reads SGHTA; CDR2 reads FQGNSA. V was trimmed by 4 bases and J by 3 bases, leaving 7 bases between them. The CDR3 length is 13 residues.

The chain is built from TRBV6-1 and TRBJ1-1, with D uncertain. V was cut by 2 bases and J by 7 bases, with 11 bases left in between. CDR3 length: 13 residues. CDR1 is MNHNS and CDR2 is SASEGT in the germline V gene. The CDR3 spells CASSELAAGEAFF. CDR3 DNA sequence: TGTGCCAGCAGTGAATTGGCAGCAGGTGAAGCTTTCTTT.

Here the CDR3 DNA reads TGTGCCAGCAGCCAAATGGGGGGCTCGGGCCGACCAAAAAATGAGCAGTTCTTC. Translating it yields CASSQMGGSGRPKNEQFF. The V call is TRBV4-2, the J call TRBJ2-1; either TRBD1 or TRBD2 may fit D (6 bases each). The CDR3 covers 18 residues. Trimming removed 2 bases at V and 7 bases at J, with 24 bases between. Germline-derived CDR1 and CDR2 are LGHNA and YNFKEQ.

Comment on this clone: Other DNA sequences of this sample code for an identical CDR3. Here the CDR3 DNA reads TGTGCCAGCAGTGGGGGAACTAATGAAAAACTGTTTTTT. It yields the protein CASSGGTNEKLFF. The V call is TRBV7-9, the J call TRBJ1-4; TRBD1 might be the D (5 bases). The CDR3 has 13 amino acids. Germline CDR1 is SEHNR and CDR2 is FQNEAQ (reference sequence). The ends were cut back, 6 bases at V and 1 base at J, with 6 bases in the middle.

The rearrangement joins TRBV29-1 to TRBJ1-1; TRBD1 matches 9 bases. Germline trimming cut 4 bases from V and 3 bases from J; bases unmatched to any gene: 3. CDR3 length: 13 residues. Germline CDR1 reads SQVTM; CDR2 reads ANQGSEA. CDR3 loop: CSVVRQGDTEAFF. The CDR3 region has the DNA TGCAGCGTTGTGAGACAGGGGGACACTGAAGCTTTCTTT.

CDR3 sequence reads: CASSLERGDEQFF. DNA of the CDR3: TGCGCCAGCAGCTTGGAACGGGGAGATGAGCAGTTCTTC. The chain carries TRBV5-1 and TRBJ2-1; D is possibly TRBD2 (5 bases). The CDR3 has 13 residues. The germline V and J ends were trimmed by 0 bases and 8 bases, with 9 bases remaining between them. Germline V gene lookup returns CDR1 SGHRS and CDR2 YFSETQ.

This chain joins TRBV19 and TRBJ1-1, with D perhaps TRBD1 (5 bases). The germline gives CDR1 LNHDA, CDR2 SQIVND (reference sequence). V shed 3 bases and J shed 5 bases, with 16 bases lying between them. CDR3 length equals 15 residues. The CDR3 loop reads CASSIQGPSGTEAFF. In DNA form, the CDR3 reads TGTGCCAGTAGTATCCAGGGACCCTCGGGGACTGAAGCTTTCTTT.

The chain recombines TRBV7-2 with TRBJ1-1; 7 bases align to TRBD1. This CDR3 spans 15 amino acids. The V and J ends lost 5 bases and 3 bases, in that order; junction bases with no gene match: 9. Germline V lookup: CDR1 SGHTA, CDR2 FQGNSA. CDR3 bases: TGTGCCAGCAGCGTCGGACAGGCGCGTCACACTGAAGCTTTCTTT. Its protein is CASSVGQARHTEAFF. Full variable domain (outside the CDR3, taken from reference TRBV7-2 and TRBJ1-1): GAGVSQSPSNKVTEKGKDVELRCDPISGHTALYWYRQSLGQGLEFLIYFQGNSAPDKSGLPSDRFSAERTGGSVSTLTIQRTQQEDSAVYLCASSVGQARHTEAFFGQGTRLTVV.

The gene calls are TRBV7-8 and TRBJ2-3; no firm D call. Germline V CDR1 and CDR2: SGHVS, FQNEAQ. The CDR3 contains 14 residues. Trimming cost V 1 base and J 3 bases, with 8 bases left between them. The DNA for the CDR3 is TGTGCCAGCAGCTTAGGGAGAGGAACAGATACGCAGTATTTT. Amino acid sequence: CASSLGRGTDTQYF.

This chain uses TRBV7-2 with TRBJ1-2; TRBD1 aligns across 12 bases. Germline trimming cut 5 bases from V and 8 bases from J; bases unmatched to any gene: 9. This CDR3 contains 15 residues. Germline values: CDR1 SGHTA, CDR2 FQGNSA. In DNA form, the CDR3 reads TGTGCCAGCAGCCCCAGGGACAGGGGGCCGGTAGGCTACACCTTC. Residues: CASSPRDRGPVGYTF.

V usage is TRBV9 and J usage is TRBJ1-2, with D perhaps matching TRBD1 (6 bases). CDR3 length equals 16 residues. Germline assignment: CDR1 SGDLS and CDR2 YYNGEE. The germline V and J ends were trimmed by 0 bases and 7 bases, with 19 bases remaining between them. The CDR3 bases are TGTGCCAGCAGCGTAGCCGCTCAGGGGCCCCCGAGTGGCTACACCTTC. Translation: CASSVAAQGPPSGYTF.

The chain has TRBV5-1 and TRBJ1-2, with 7 bases fitting TRBD1. The CDR3 sequence is 16 residues long. V gave up 3 bases and J gave up 3 bases; unmatched junction bases: 11. Germline V CDR1 and CDR2: SGHRS, YFSETQ. CDR3 in DNA: TGCGCCAGCAGCTCCAGCGGGACAACAGGGGACTATGGCTACACCTTC. As protein: CASSSSGTTGDYGYTF.

The chain joins TRBV3-1 (or the pseudogene TRBV3-2) to TRBJ2-3; possibly TRBD1 for D (5 bases). The germline V and J ends were trimmed by 1 base and 0 bases, with 14 bases remaining between them. CDR3 length: 17 residues. The germline V gene encodes CDR1 LGHDT and CDR2 YNNKEL (reference sequence). CDR3 loop: CASSQGRQSVSTDTQYF. As DNA, the CDR3 is TGTGCCAGCAGCCAAGGACGACAGTCTGTGAGCACAGATACGCAGTATTTT.

This CDR3 is CASSPTRLADYYEQYF. The CDR3 DNA is TGTGCCAGCAGTCCAACCCGACTAGCGGATTACTACGAGCAGTACTTC. The gene calls are TRBV6-2 or TRBV6-3 and TRBJ2-7; 9 nucleotides line up with TRBD2. CDR1 is MNHEY and CDR2 is SVGEGT in the germline V gene. The CDR3 totals 16 residues. With 5 bases clipped from V and 3 bases from J, the junction kept 11 bases outside the gene matches.

V usage is TRBV12-3 or TRBV12-4 and J usage is TRBJ1-2, with TRBD1 as a possible D gene (5 bases). The CDR3 sequence is 12 residues long. Trimming removed 0 bases from V and 8 bases from J, with 7 bases in between. The CDR3 region has the DNA TGTGCCAGCAGTTTAGCAGGGACCGGCTACACCTTC. Its protein product is CASSLAGTGYTF.

The CDR3 nucleotides read TGTGCCAGCAGCCAAAGGGGAATTTACAATGAGCAGTTCTTC. This translates into CASSQRGIYNEQFF. The rearrangement joins TRBV3-1 (or the pseudogene TRBV3-2) to TRBJ2-1, with D perhaps TRBD1 (5 bases). Germline values: CDR1 LGHDT, CDR2 YNNKEL (reference sequence). V lost 2 bases, J lost 4 bases, and 9 bases lay in between. The CDR3 length is 14 residues.

CDR3 in DNA: TGTGCCAGCAGCTACCAGAGATTTAGCAATCAGCCCCAGCATTTT. Its protein product is CASSYQRFSNQPQHF. V gene TRBV5-6 combines with J gene TRBJ1-5; the D is unclear. In germline, CDR1 is SGHDT, CDR2 YYEEEE. The CDR3 has 15 amino acids. V lost 3 bases to trimming and J lost 0 bases, with 10 bases between them. Looking up the rest from reference TRBV5-6 and TRBJ1-5 gives the full variable domain: DAGVTQSPTHLIKTRGQQVTLRCSPKSGHDTVSWYQQALGQGPQFIFQYYEEEERQRGNFPDRFSGHQFPNYSSELNVNALLLGDSALYLCASSYQRFSNQPQHFGDGTRLSIL.

The genes are TRBV24-1 and TRBJ1-2, with D maybe TRBD1 (6 bases). V gave up 3 bases and J gave up 11 bases, with 12 bases separating them. The V gene's germline CDR1 is KGHDR and CDR2 SFDVKD. The CDR3 runs to 12 residues. The DNA for the CDR3 is TGTGCCACCAGTGATACCGGGACAAGTTACACCTTC. The encoded protein is CATSDTGTSYTF.

DNA for the CDR3: TGTGCCAGCAGCTCCCGGGACATTTATCAGCCCCAGCATTTT. Protein sequence: CASSSRDIYQPQHF. J is TRBJ1-5 and V is TRBV7-8, with D perhaps TRBD1 (6 bases). The V gene's germline CDR1 is SGHVS and CDR2 FQNEAQ. Trimming took 4 bases from V and 5 from J, leaving 12 bases between them. This CDR3 contains 14 residues. Filled out from reference TRBV7-8 and TRBJ1-5, the complete variable domain reads GAGVSQSPRYKVAKRGQDVALRCDPISGHVSLFWYQQALGQGPEFLTYFQNEAQLDKSGLPSDRFFAERPEGSVSTLKIQRTQQEDSAVYLCASSSRDIYQPQHFGDGTRLSIL.

J is TRBJ2-3 and V is TRBV5-1, with 8 bases that match TRBD2. The CDR3 extends over 17 amino acids. Germline V lookup: CDR1 SGHRS, CDR2 YFSETQ. The V and J ends lost 2 bases and 1 base, in that order; junction bases with no gene match: 9. The CDR3 DNA reads as TGCGCCAGCAGCTTAACGGGGGGGCTTCTGGGCACAGATACGCAGTATTTT. This encodes CASSLTGGLLGTDTQYF.

The V and J genes are TRBV19 and TRBJ1-4; D remains ambiguous. CDR1 and CDR2 (germline): LNHDA, SQIVND (reference sequence). The CDR3 length is 13 residues. V gave up 0 bases and J gave up 8 bases, with 7 bases separating them. CDR3 sequence: CASSIDVSEKLFF. DNA of the CDR3: TGTGCCAGTAGTATAGATGTCAGCGAAAAACTGTTTTTT.

The rearrangement links TRBV21-1 to TRBJ2-7; TRBD1, the D gene given by the table, was not confirmed from the DNA. TRBV21-1 is recorded as a pseudogene. CDR3 length: 13 residues. The DNA for the CDR3 is TGTGCCAGCAGCGATGGGACAGGGGATGAGCAGTACTTC. It yields the protein CASSDGTGDEQYF.

The chain recombines TRBV5-1 with TRBJ1-1; TRBD1 agrees at 7 bases. Germline V lookup: CDR1 SGHRS, CDR2 YFSETQ. This CDR3 has 11 residues. The junction had 5 bases not matched to a gene; V was cut back by 7 bases and J by 8 bases. The CDR3 nucleotides read TGCGCCAGCCGAGCACAGGGGGAAGCTTTCTTT. Its translation is CASRAQGEAFF.